These T cell receptor beta chains were read from a single sample in a study of esophageal squamous cell carcinoma under preoperative chemotherapy. MiXCR, run by TCRdb on the PCR reads, gives a single entry per CDR3 protein. The sample includes roughly 14,000 distinct CDR3 sequences, around 45% of them seen just once. Sample collection occurred from a patient given preoperative chemotherapy. The receptors come from a human donor with esophageal squamous cell carcinoma. The donor label of this sample is uncertain. The CDR3 runs from the conserved cysteine through the conserved F or W.

j_call: TRBJ2-3; v_call: TRBV7-3; cdr3_aa: CARSASGGEQDTQYF
j_call: TRBJ2-1; v_call: TRBV24-1; cdr3_aa: CATSDPGLAGGRGEQFF
j_call: TRBJ1-2; v_call: TRBV7-2; cdr3_aa: CASTSGTGDVGYGYTF
j_call: TRBJ2-1; v_call: TRBV7-8; cdr3_aa: CASGLASNEQFF
j_call: TRBJ2-3; v_call: TRBV7-2; cdr3_aa: CASSLGPGAGTDTQYF
j_call: TRBJ2-5; v_call: TRBV7-6; cdr3_aa: CASSLEGGAYNEQYF
j_call: TRBJ2-3; v_call: TRBV12-3/TRBV12-4; cdr3_aa: CASNGLQAVSTGAQYF
j_call: TRBJ2-5; v_call: TRBV6-5; cdr3_aa: CASSYSRGGVGPTTRFF
j_call: TRBJ2-3; v_call: TRBV7-3; cdr3_aa: CASSATRGAIDTQYF
j_call: -; v_call: TRBV7-9; cdr3_aa: CASSPGGEGRSPDTQYF
j_call: -; v_call: TRBV7-2; cdr3_aa: CASSLRGREQYF
j_call: TRBJ1-2; v_call: TRBV27; cdr3_aa: CASSLSSQGFGYTF
j_call: TRBJ2-2; v_call: TRBV6-1; cdr3_aa: CASSTTSGRAGGELFF
j_call: TRBJ2-5; v_call: TRBV7-2; cdr3_aa: CASSPYRRGLLETQYF
j_call: TRBJ2-3; v_call: TRBV12-3/TRBV12-4; cdr3_aa: CASSLAPAGADTQYF
j_call: TRBJ2-3; v_call: TRBV7-6; cdr3_aa: CASSLSPRDSFTDTQYF
j_call: TRBJ1-2; v_call: TRBV6-1; cdr3_aa: CASRQGEGYTF
j_call: TRBJ1-1; v_call: TRBV12-5; cdr3_aa: CASGAGGRDTEAFF
j_call: TRBJ2-1; v_call: TRBV7-6; cdr3_aa: CASSLEGFWDEQFF
j_call: TRBJ2-7; v_call: TRBV5-5; cdr3_aa: CASSLVLGNYEQYF
j_call: TRBJ2-3; v_call: TRBV7-2; cdr3_aa: CASSARRRGGKDTQYF
j_call: -; v_call: TRBV9; cdr3_aa: CASSAHWEGGYEQYF
j_call: TRBJ2-5; v_call: TRBV7-2; cdr3_aa: CASSTGKEQYF
j_call: TRBJ1-5; v_call: TRBV10-2; cdr3_aa: CASSEAVGQPQHF
j_call: TRBJ2-5; v_call: TRBV11-2; cdr3_aa: CASGNVAGRQETQYF
j_call: TRBJ2-1; v_call: TRBV7-2; cdr3_aa: CASSWTSGNEQFF
j_call: TRBJ2-1; v_call: TRBV7-9; cdr3_aa: CASSLLRDGEQFF
j_call: TRBJ2-1; v_call: TRBV7-3; cdr3_aa: CASSLRISGTGITYNEQFF
j_call: TRBJ2-7; v_call: TRBV19; cdr3_aa: CASSPGQVSYEQYF
j_call: TRBJ2-1; v_call: TRBV7-2; cdr3_aa: CASSRGVYEQFF
j_call: TRBJ2-1; v_call: TRBV10-1; cdr3_aa: CASSELTYNEQFF
j_call: TRBJ2-5; v_call: TRBV7-2; cdr3_aa: CASSRGGGKETQYF
j_call: -; v_call: TRBV11-2; cdr3_aa: CASSPSPPGLHSYEQYF